This TCR beta chain was retrieved from a study of T cells in Graves' hyperthyroidism and ophthalmopathy. TCR beta CDR3 sequences were amplified from RNA transcripts. TCR CDR3 regions were first amplified by RT-PCR with HTBI primers. Via MiXCR, TCRdb re-called the multiplex PCR reads, giving one row per CDR3 protein. The sample yields more than 550,000 distinct CDR3 sequences, roughly a sixth seen once. The diagnostic basis comprised clinical symptoms, serum thyroxine and TRAb, thyroid ultrasound and orbital computed tomography. PBMCs were collected from an approximately 9 ml volume of fresh peripheral blood. The germline V gene has CDR1 GTSNPN and CDR2 SVGIG (reference sequence). The CDR3 contains 15 residues. Trimming removed 0 bases at V and 4 bases at J, with 13 bases between.

Specimen: blood. The chain combines TRBV30 with TRBJ1-5; D is ambiguous. The receptor was derived from a woman aged 45-65 years with Graves' hyperthyroidism that later progressed to Graves' ophthalmopathy. CDR3 sequence: CAWSVSQVWNQPQHF. The CDR3 nucleotides are TGTGCCTGGAGTGTATCCCAGGTCTGGAATCAGCCCCAGCATTTT.